A single sample is the source of the 3 T cell receptor beta chains below, sequenced in a study of cytomegalovirus exposure and HLA in healthy donors. PCR was performed using 60 Vbeta and 13 Jbeta primers. Some clones are missing from TCRdb's copy, which holds only in-frame ones; the method was immunoSEQ multiplex PCR. The profile shows about 160,000 clones, around 80% of them singletons. The source material was PBMCs. Every receptor here comes from a man aged 18 to 29 in good health and CMV-seropositive.

The V call is TRBV5-1, the J call TRBJ2-2; D call uncertain. V lost 1 base to trimming and J lost 1 base, with 8 bases between them. The CDR3 is 15 amino acids. Germline CDR1 is SGHRS and CDR2 is YFSETQ. DNA for the CDR3: TGCGCCAGCAGCTTGTCGCCACTGAACACCGGGGAGCTGTTTTTT. Translation: CASSLSPLNTGELFF.

This clone was detected a few times. The chain has TRBV30 and TRBJ2-6; D not certain. The germline gives CDR1 GTSNPN, CDR2 SVGIG (reference sequence). This CDR3 region has 15 residues. Trimming cost V 3 bases and J 1 base, with 10 bases left between them. This CDR3 is CAWSARGSGANVLTF. The CDR3, as DNA: TGTGCCTGGAGCGCCCGAGGTTCTGGGGCCAACGTCCTGACTTTC.

The V and J genes are TRBV5-1 and TRBJ1-6; 8 positions agree with TRBD1. The germline CDR1 and CDR2 sequences are SGHRS and YFSETQ. J was trimmed by 8 bases and V by 0 bases; bases with no gene match: 4. The CDR3 is 15 amino acids. In nucleotides, the CDR3 is TGCGCCAGCAGCTTGGGACAGGGGCGACATTCACCCCTCCACTTT. Translation gives CASSLGQGRHSPLHF. The variable domain in full, completed from reference TRBV5-1 and TRBJ1-6, reads KAGVTQTPRYLIKTRGQQVTLSCSPISGHRSVSWYQQTPGQGLQFLFEYFSETQRNKGNFPGRFSGRQFSNSRSEMNVSTLELGDSALYLCASSLGQGRHSPLHFGNGTRLTVT.